These T cell receptor beta chains were read from a single sample in a study of molecular identifiers for immune sequencing clone quantification. TCRdb re-called the PCR reads through MiXCR, storing one row per CDR3 protein. Of around 82,000 distinct CDR3 sequences in the sample, around 20% were seen once. Sequenced sample: naive CD8+ T cells from blood, with Jurkat cell RNA spiked in. These receptors were obtained from a human donor in good health. Some libraries in this study had Jurkat cell RNA spiked in. Both conserved end residues are part of each CDR3. A D gene is named only where the DNA matches it firmly. The size of a clone is reported for some rows only, either as once, few or many, or as a class for expanded clones.

>TRBV5-1|TRBD1|14|TRBJ1-3|many
TGCGCCAGCAGCTTTACAGGGGACGGAAACACCATATATTTT
CASSFTGDGNTIYF
>TRBV6-6|.|15|TRBJ2-7|many
TGTGCCAGCAGCGTCAAGTGGGAGGCCACCTACGAGCAGTACTTC
CASSVKWEATYEQYF
>TRBV14|.|13|TRBJ2-2|many
TGTGCCAGCAGCCAAACACTCACCGGGGAGCTGTTTTTT
CASSQTLTGELFF
>TRBV24-1|.|15|TRBJ2-2|many
TGTGCCACCAGTGATACGGGAGCCCCTACCGGGGAGCTGTTTTTT
CATSDTGAPTGELFF
>TRBV2|.|15|TRBJ1-2|few
TGTGCCAGCAGCACCTTCGGACAGAACCCACCCGGCTACACCTTC
CASSTFGQNPPGYTF
>TRBV24-1|TRBD2|16|TRBJ2-3|many
TGTGCCACCAGTGATCCGGCGAGCGGGGAAGGTGATACGCAGTATTTT
CATSDPASGEGDTQYF
>TRBV6-2/TRBV6-3|.|12|TRBJ2-1|many
TGTGCCAGCAGTTACGTCTTGGATGAGCAGTTCTTC
CASSYVLDEQFF
>TRBV4-3|.|15|TRBJ2-7|many
TGCGCCAGCAGCCAAGCTGGCAGGGGCGGCTACGAGCAGTACTTC
CASSQAGRGGYEQYF
>TRBV28|.|16|TRBJ2-3|many
TGTGCCAGCAGTCCCAGGGTTGGGGGGTTTCCAGATACGCAGTATTTT
CASSPRVGGFPDTQYF
>TRBV6-5|.|12|TRBJ2-7|many
TGTGCCAGCTTAGGGAGCTCCTACGAGCAGTACTTC
CASLGSSYEQYF
>TRBV12-3/TRBV12-4|.|15|TRBJ2-3|many
TGTGCCAGCAGTATTCGTGTGTCCCGCACAGATACGCAGTATTTT
CASSIRVSRTDTQYF
>TRBV19|.|12|TRBJ2-2|many
TGTGCCAGTAGTACAGGACACCGGGAGCTGTTTTTT
CASSTGHRELFF
>TRBV4-3|TRBD2|16|TRBJ2-1|many
TGCGCCAGCAGCCAAGTGTTGGTAGCGGGGGACAATGAGCAGTTCTTC
CASSQVLVAGDNEQFF
>TRBV20-1|.|13|TRBJ2-1|.
TGCAGTGCCCAGCCTAGCTCCTACAGTGAGCAGTTCTTC
CSAQPSSYSEQFF
>TRBV6-6|.|15|TRBJ2-7|many
TGTGCCAGCAGTTCCTGGACCGCCACTAACTACGAGCAGTACTTC
CASSSWTATNYEQYF
>TRBV20-1|TRBD2|17|TRBJ2-3|many
TGCAGTGCTAGAGTTCCAGCGGGGGGGATTCTCGCAGATACGCAGTATTTT
CSARVPAGGILADTQYF
>TRBV12-3/TRBV12-4|.|13|TRBJ1-1|many
TGTGCCAGCAGTTGGGGGTCGGACACTGAAGCTTTCTTT
CASSWGSDTEAFF
>TRBV29-1|.|11|TRBJ2-7|many
TGCAGCGTTGAGGGGTTCGGCGAGCAGTACTTC
CSVEGFGEQYF
>TRBV6-2/TRBV6-3|TRBD2|19|TRBJ2-2|.
TGTGCCAGCAGCCATACTCCCGGGACTAGCGGGATGAACACCGGGGAGCTGTTTTTT
CASSHTPGTSGMNTGELFF
>TRBV6-2/TRBV6-3|.|15|TRBJ2-3|.
TGTGCCAGCAGTTCTGGGCACTTTAGCACAGATACGCAGTATTTT
CASSSGHFSTDTQYF
>TRBV12-3/TRBV12-4|TRBD2|16|TRBJ2-3|many
TGTGCCAGCAGCCCCAATAGCGGGAGGGAGACAGATACGCAGTATTTT
CASSPNSGRETDTQYF
>TRBV21-1|.|14|TRBJ2-5|many
TGTGCCAGCAGCCTCCGGGACAACCAAGAGACCCAGTACTTC
CASSLRDNQETQYF
>TRBV7-9|.|17|TRBJ2-7|many
TGTGCCAGCAGCTTAGCAGGGGGGACAGACCCCTCCTACGAGCAGTACTTC
CASSLAGGTDPSYEQYF
>TRBV7-9|.|13|TRBJ2-7|many
TGTGCCAGCAGCCCCTGGAGTACCTACGAGCAGTACTTC
CASSPWSTYEQYF
>TRBV23-1|.|17|TRBJ2-7|.
TGCGCCAGCTCATGTGGATGTAGTCCAGGTCGCCGCTACGAGCAGTACTTC
CASSCGCSPGRRYEQYF